This is a list of T cell receptor beta chains from one sample in a study of vaccination and CD4 T cells after COVID-19. TCRdb itself ran the PCR reads through MiXCR, one entry per CDR3 protein. The profile shows more than 25,000 distinct CDR3 sequences, approximately 49% of them singletons. This specimen consisted of CD4+ T cells from blood, obtained about 7 months after SARS-CoV-2 vaccination. These TCRs come from a human donor who had recovered from COVID-19. CDR3s include the opening cysteine and the closing phenylalanine or tryptophan. A D gene is named only where the DNA matches it firmly. Rows may omit the clone size; those that give it use once, few, many or a size class.

v_gene: TRBV18
abundance: -
d_gene: -
j_gene: TRBJ2-7
CDR3aa: CASSPRSLYEQYF
CDR3nt: TGTGCCAGCTCACCAAGGAGTCTCTACGAGCAGTACTTC

v_gene: TRBV7-3
abundance: few
d_gene: -
j_gene: TRBJ1-1
CDR3aa: CASKSTVVTEAFF
CDR3nt: TGTGCCAGCAAAAGTACAGTAGTCACTGAAGCTTTCTTT

v_gene: TRBV6-2/TRBV6-3
abundance: few
d_gene: -
j_gene: TRBJ1-1
CDR3aa: CASSPGGNTEAFF
CDR3nt: TGTGCCAGCAGCCCCGGGGGGAACACTGAAGCTTTCTTT

v_gene: TRBV2
abundance: -
d_gene: -
j_gene: TRBJ2-1
CDR3aa: CASSEAGIQFF
CDR3nt: TGTGCCAGCAGTGAAGCCGGGATTCAGTTCTTC

v_gene: TRBV6-2/TRBV6-3
abundance: -
d_gene: -
j_gene: TRBJ2-4
CDR3aa: CASTEGPAKNIQYF
CDR3nt: TGTGCCAGCACAGAAGGGCCGGCCAAAAACATTCAGTACTTC

v_gene: TRBV29-1
abundance: once
d_gene: -
j_gene: TRBJ2-1
CDR3aa: CSVEATTGTSYNEQFF
CDR3nt: TGCAGCGTTGAAGCTACCACCGGGACTTCCTACAATGAGCAGTTCTTC

v_gene: TRBV24-1
abundance: -
d_gene: -
j_gene: TRBJ1-1
CDR3aa: CATSGLGNTEAFF
CDR3nt: TGTGCCACCAGTGGCCTCGGCAACACTGAAGCTTTCTTT

v_gene: TRBV2
abundance: -
d_gene: -
j_gene: TRBJ2-5
CDR3aa: CASTSDDARRYF
CDR3nt: TGTGCCAGCACCTCAGACGACGCCCGCAGGTACTTC

v_gene: TRBV18
abundance: -
d_gene: -
j_gene: TRBJ1-1
CDR3aa: CASSLLPRDTEAFF
CDR3nt: TGTGCCAGCTCCCTTCTCCCGAGGGACACTGAAGCTTTCTTT

v_gene: TRBV28
abundance: -
d_gene: TRBD1
j_gene: TRBJ2-5
CDR3aa: CASSWTSRRGETQYF
CDR3nt: TGTGCCAGCAGTTGGACTTCTCGCAGGGGGGAGACCCAGTACTTC

v_gene: TRBV2
abundance: once
d_gene: TRBD1
j_gene: TRBJ2-7
CDR3aa: CASSGDRVPYEQYF
CDR3nt: TGTGCCAGCAGTGGGGACAGGGTCCCTTACGAGCAGTACTTC

v_gene: TRBV6-2/TRBV6-3
abundance: -
d_gene: TRBD2
j_gene: TRBJ2-1
CDR3aa: CASTFSGRRGEQFF
CDR3nt: TGTGCCAGCACCTTTAGCGGGAGACGGGGTGAGCAGTTCTTC

v_gene: TRBV28
abundance: -
d_gene: -
j_gene: TRBJ2-5
CDR3aa: CASSYTIREIGQETQYF
CDR3nt: TGTGCCAGCAGCTACACTATCCGAGAGATCGGACAAGAGACCCAGTACTTC

v_gene: TRBV29-1
abundance: -
d_gene: -
j_gene: TRBJ2-3
CDR3aa: CSLRELHSTDTQYF
CDR3nt: TGCAGCCTAAGAGAGTTGCACAGCACAGATACGCAGTATTTT

v_gene: TRBV20-1
abundance: once
d_gene: TRBD2
j_gene: TRBJ2-5
CDR3aa: CSARDSTSGRAHQETQYF
CDR3nt: TGCAGTGCTAGAGATTCGACTAGCGGGAGGGCCCACCAAGAGACCCAGTACTTC

v_gene: TRBV6-5
abundance: -
d_gene: -
j_gene: TRBJ2-7
CDR3aa: CASSSLGYGSPYEQYF
CDR3nt: TGTGCCAGCAGTTCCTTGGGCTACGGGAGCCCCTACGAGCAGTACTTC

v_gene: TRBV7-2
abundance: few
d_gene: -
j_gene: TRBJ1-6
CDR3aa: CASRHGGGTDSPLHF
CDR3nt: TGTGCCAGCAGACACGGGGGCGGGACTGATTCACCCCTCCACTTT

v_gene: TRBV6-1
abundance: -
d_gene: -
j_gene: TRBJ1-1
CDR3aa: CASSDLSAEAFF
CDR3nt: TGTGCCAGCAGTGATCTGTCAGCGGAAGCTTTCTTT

v_gene: TRBV20-1
abundance: medium-sized
d_gene: -
j_gene: TRBJ1-5
CDR3aa: CSASRPTAYRVGVFWSNQPQHF
CDR3nt: TGCAGTGCTAGTCGCCCTACTGCATACAGGGTGGGGGTATTTTGGAGCAATCAGCCCCAGCATTTT

v_gene: TRBV6-5
abundance: -
d_gene: -
j_gene: TRBJ2-1
CDR3aa: CASSYSGVGEQFF
CDR3nt: TGTGCCAGCAGTTACTCCGGGGTAGGTGAGCAGTTCTTC

v_gene: TRBV20-1
abundance: -
d_gene: TRBD1
j_gene: TRBJ2-1
CDR3aa: CSASDPGQGYNEQFF
CDR3nt: TGCAGTGCTAGTGACCCGGGACAGGGCTACAATGAGCAGTTCTTC

v_gene: TRBV28
abundance: few
d_gene: -
j_gene: TRBJ2-2
CDR3aa: CASSSFAGGELFF
CDR3nt: TGTGCCAGCAGCTCGTTCGCGGGCGGGGAGCTGTTTTTT

v_gene: TRBV15
abundance: few
d_gene: -
j_gene: TRBJ1-2
CDR3aa: CATSTSNYGYTF
CDR3nt: TGTGCCACCAGCACCAGTAACTATGGCTACACCTTC

v_gene: TRBV5-4
abundance: once
d_gene: TRBD1
j_gene: TRBJ1-2
CDR3aa: CASSGTGGGYTF
CDR3nt: TGTGCCAGCAGCGGGACAGGGGGTGGCTACACCTTC